This TCR beta chain appears in the sequencing data of a study of vaccination and CD4 T cells after COVID-19. As to treatment: approximately 9-day PBMC culture with coronavirus spike peptide pools or control peptides (ViraFEST assay). These CD4+ T cells came from an unexposed donor, sampled before the COVID-19 pandemic (2011-2018). Sequencing of DNA taken from cultured CD4+ T cells relied on the Oncomine TCR Beta short-read assay. TCRdb reprocessed the PCR reads via MiXCR and lists one record per CDR3 protein. In the table there are about 2,800 distinct CDR3 sequences, about 26% of which are singletons. Worth noting for this clonotype: Its cognate antigen is unknown.

Per germline, CDR1 MNHEY and CDR2 SVGAGI. Trimming removed 0 bases at V and 5 bases at J, with 10 bases between. The CDR3 runs 14 residues. Sequencing was carried out using CD4+ T cells from blood, cultured in vitro. V and J are TRBV6-5 and TRBJ2-5; D may match TRBD1 or TRBD2 (5 bases each). This sequence was found in a human donor in good health. The CDR3 spells CASSYSRGFETQYF. CDR3 DNA: TGTGCCAGCAGTTACTCGAGGGGATTTGAGACCCAGTACTTC.